A selection of T cell receptor beta chains follows, all from one sample in a study of T cells after yellow fever vaccination. TCRdb analysed the 5' RACE reads with MiXCR anew, one entry per CDR3 protein. The data show 360,000 or so distinct CDR3 sequences, approximately 10% seen once. The source material was PBMCs, sampled on the day of the first yellow fever vaccination. All receptors come from a man aged 18-30 years who received the YFV17D yellow fever vaccine. CDR3s include the opening cysteine and the closing phenylalanine or tryptophan. A D gene is named only where the DNA matches it firmly. Only part of the rows carry a size: once, few, many, or a class if the clone is expanded.

-	TRBV5-1	13	few	TRBJ1-2	CASSFGGDYGYTF	TGCGCCAGCAGCTTCGGCGGGGACTATGGCTACACCTTC
-	TRBV7-9	15	once	TRBJ1-2	CASSVVGLANYGYTF	TGTGCCAGCAGCGTTGTAGGATTAGCTAACTATGGCTACACCTTC
TRBD1	TRBV5-1	15	few	TRBJ2-1	CASSAPGTGNDEQFF	TGCGCCAGCAGCGCGCCCGGGACAGGGAACGATGAGCAGTTCTTC
-	TRBV7-2	14	-	TRBJ1-1	CASSYITLKAEAFF	TGTGCCAGCAGCTACATCACTCTCAAGGCTGAAGCTTTCTTT
-	TRBV12-3/TRBV12-4	14	few	TRBJ2-7	CASSLGVAVYEQYF	TGTGCCAGCAGTTTAGGCGTTGCGGTCTACGAGCAGTACTTC
TRBD1	TRBV7-2	15	-	TRBJ2-5	CASSSWSGTGETQYF	TGTGCCAGCAGCTCCTGGTCGGGGACAGGGGAGACCCAGTACTTC
-	TRBV20-1	13	-	TRBJ2-4	CSARTPAKNIQYF	TGCAGTGCTAGGACCCCCGCCAAAAACATTCAGTACTTC
-	TRBV11-2	17	-	TRBJ2-3	CASSRTVGGGSTDTQYF	TGTGCCAGCAGCCGGACGGTAGGAGGGGGAAGCACAGATACGCAGTATTTT
TRBD1	TRBV19	15	few	TRBJ2-5	CASSITPGGFETQYF	TGTGCCAGTAGTATCACTCCAGGGGGCTTCGAGACCCAGTACTTC
TRBD1	TRBV20-1	14	few	TRBJ2-7	CSALTGTDSYEQYF	TGCAGTGCGCTAACCGGGACAGACTCCTACGAGCAGTACTTC
-	TRBV6-2/TRBV6-3	14	-	TRBJ2-5	CASSYSDSQETQYF	TGTGCCAGCAGTTACTCAGACAGCCAAGAGACCCAGTACTTC
TRBD2	TRBV7-9	15	many	TRBJ2-3	CASSPRLAGTDTQYF	TGTGCCAGCAGCCCAAGACTAGCGGGCACAGATACGCAGTATTTT
TRBD1	TRBV4-2	17	few	TRBJ2-5	CASSQAGTGGGQETQYF	TGTGCCAGCAGCCAGGCCGGGACAGGGGGCGGCCAAGAGACCCAGTACTTC
-	TRBV5-1	16	many	TRBJ1-1	CASSFGLRDTNTEAFF	TGCGCCAGCAGCTTTGGGCTCCGGGACACGAACACTGAAGCTTTCTTT
-	TRBV29-1	14	-	TRBJ1-3	CSVEWLGSGNTIYF	TGCAGCGTTGAATGGCTCGGGTCTGGAAACACCATATATTTT
-	TRBV18	15	few	TRBJ2-7	CASSRWDGGEYEQYF	TGTGCCAGCTCACGTTGGGACGGTGGAGAGTACGAGCAGTACTTC
TRBD1	TRBV12-3/TRBV12-4	17	-	TRBJ2-1	CASSRSWDSPSYNEQFF	TGTGCCAGCAGCCGAAGTTGGGACAGCCCTTCCTACAATGAGCAGTTCTTC
-	TRBV7-2	14	few	TRBJ2-7	CASSNSRWSVEQYF	TGTGCCAGCAGCAATTCCCGGTGGTCTGTCGAGCAGTACTTC
-	TRBV29-1	13	-	TRBJ2-3	CSPHGGLTDTQYF	TGCAGCCCCCATGGGGGATTGACAGATACGCAGTATTTT
-	TRBV4-1	13	-	TRBJ2-5	CASSAQITETQYF	TGCGCCAGCAGCGCCCAGATAACAGAGACCCAGTACTTC
TRBD1	TRBV20-1	14	-	TRBJ1-5	CSAREWQGDQPQHF	TGCAGTGCTAGAGAATGGCAGGGGGATCAGCCCCAGCATTTT
-	TRBV2	14	-	TRBJ2-2	CATRRGSNTGELFF	TGTGCCACCCGTAGGGGATCAAACACCGGGGAGCTGTTTTTT
-	TRBV27	14	few	TRBJ2-7	CASSLFTPPYEQYF	TGTGCCAGCAGTTTATTTACCCCGCCGTACGAGCAGTACTTC
-	TRBV7-6	15	many	TRBJ1-1	CASSLDASGDTEAFF	TGTGCCAGCAGCTTAGACGCCTCGGGGGACACTGAAGCTTTCTTT
-	TRBV30	13	-	TRBJ2-7	CAWSVIVTYEQYF	TGTGCCTGGAGTGTAATCGTAACCTACGAGCAGTACTTC
TRBD1	TRBV25-1	13	few	TRBJ2-7	CASRVAGGYEQYF	TGTGCCAGCAGAGTAGCAGGGGGCTACGAGCAGTACTTC
-	TRBV27	13	many	TRBJ2-3	CASSLSWADTQYF	TGTGCCAGCAGTTTGTCTTGGGCAGATACGCAGTATTTT
-	TRBV4-3	15	-	TRBJ1-1	CASSQAEGWDTEAFF	TGCGCCAGCAGCCAAGCGGAGGGATGGGACACTGAAGCTTTCTTT
TRBD1	TRBV24-1	16	-	TRBJ2-5	CATSDFGTGRLETQYF	TGTGCCACCAGTGATTTCGGGACAGGACGGTTGGAGACCCAGTACTTC